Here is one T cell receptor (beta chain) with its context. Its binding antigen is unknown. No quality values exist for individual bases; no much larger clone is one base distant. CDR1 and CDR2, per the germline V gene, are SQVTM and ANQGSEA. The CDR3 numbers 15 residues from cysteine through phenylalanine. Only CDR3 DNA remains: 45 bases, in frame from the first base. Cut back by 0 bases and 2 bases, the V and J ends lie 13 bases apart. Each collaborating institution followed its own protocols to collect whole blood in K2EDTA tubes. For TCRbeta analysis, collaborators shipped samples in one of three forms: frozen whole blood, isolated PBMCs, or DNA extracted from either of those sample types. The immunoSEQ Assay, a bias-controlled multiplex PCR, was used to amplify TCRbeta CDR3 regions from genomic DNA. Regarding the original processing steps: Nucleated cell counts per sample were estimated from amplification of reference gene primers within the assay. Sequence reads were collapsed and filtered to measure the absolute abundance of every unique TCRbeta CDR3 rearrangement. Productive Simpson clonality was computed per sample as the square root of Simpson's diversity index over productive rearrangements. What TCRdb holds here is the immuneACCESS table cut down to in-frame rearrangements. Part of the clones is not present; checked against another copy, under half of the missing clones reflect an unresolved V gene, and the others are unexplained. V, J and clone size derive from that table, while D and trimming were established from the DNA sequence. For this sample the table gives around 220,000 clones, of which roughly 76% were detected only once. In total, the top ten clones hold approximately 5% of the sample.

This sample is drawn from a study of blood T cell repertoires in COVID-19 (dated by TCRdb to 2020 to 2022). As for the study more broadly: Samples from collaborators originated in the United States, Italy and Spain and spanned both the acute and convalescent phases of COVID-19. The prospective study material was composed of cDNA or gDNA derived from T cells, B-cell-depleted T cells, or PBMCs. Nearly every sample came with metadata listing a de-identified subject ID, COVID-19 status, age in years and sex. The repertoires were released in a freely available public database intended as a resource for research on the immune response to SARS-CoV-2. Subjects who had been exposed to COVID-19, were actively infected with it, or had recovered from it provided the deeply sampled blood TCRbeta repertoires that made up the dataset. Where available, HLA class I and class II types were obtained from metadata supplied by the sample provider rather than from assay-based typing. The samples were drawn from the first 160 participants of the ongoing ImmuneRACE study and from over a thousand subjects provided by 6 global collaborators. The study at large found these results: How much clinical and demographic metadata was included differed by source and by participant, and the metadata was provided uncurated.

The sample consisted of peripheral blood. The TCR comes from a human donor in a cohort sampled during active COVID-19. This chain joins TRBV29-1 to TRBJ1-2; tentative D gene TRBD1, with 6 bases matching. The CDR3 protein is CSVEDTVTGNYGYTF. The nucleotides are TGCAGCGTTGAAGATACAGTAACAGGGAACTATGGCTACACCTTC.